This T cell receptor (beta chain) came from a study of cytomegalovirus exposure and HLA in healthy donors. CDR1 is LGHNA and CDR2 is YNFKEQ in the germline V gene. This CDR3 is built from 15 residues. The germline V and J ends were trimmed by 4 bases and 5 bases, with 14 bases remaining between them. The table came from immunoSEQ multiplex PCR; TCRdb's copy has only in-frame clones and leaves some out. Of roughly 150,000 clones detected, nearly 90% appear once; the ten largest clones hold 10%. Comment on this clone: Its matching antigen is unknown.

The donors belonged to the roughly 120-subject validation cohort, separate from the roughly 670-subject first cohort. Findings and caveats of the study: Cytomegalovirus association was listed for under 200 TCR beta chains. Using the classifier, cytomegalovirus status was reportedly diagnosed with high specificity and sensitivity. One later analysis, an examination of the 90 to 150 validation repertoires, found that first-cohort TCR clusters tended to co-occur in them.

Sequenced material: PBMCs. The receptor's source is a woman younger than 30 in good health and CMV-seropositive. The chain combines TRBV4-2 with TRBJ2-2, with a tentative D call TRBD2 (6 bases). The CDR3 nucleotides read TGTGCCAGCAGCCCCGGGGGAACCAAGACCGGGGAGCTGTTTTTT. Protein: CASSPGGTKTGELFF.